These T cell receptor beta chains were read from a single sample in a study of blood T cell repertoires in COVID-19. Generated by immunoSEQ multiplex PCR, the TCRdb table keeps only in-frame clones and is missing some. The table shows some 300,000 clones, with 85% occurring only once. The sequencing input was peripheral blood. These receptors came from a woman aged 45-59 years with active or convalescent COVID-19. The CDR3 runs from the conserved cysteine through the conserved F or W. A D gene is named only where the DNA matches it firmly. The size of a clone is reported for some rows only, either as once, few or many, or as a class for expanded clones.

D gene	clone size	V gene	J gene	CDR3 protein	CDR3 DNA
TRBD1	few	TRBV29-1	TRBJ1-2	CGAGQPNYGYTF	TGCGGAGCGGGACAGCCTAACTATGGCTACACCTTC
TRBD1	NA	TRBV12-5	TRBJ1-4	CASGLESGGREKLFF	TGTGCTAGTGGTTTGGAGTCAGGGGGGCGAGAAAAACTGTTTTTT
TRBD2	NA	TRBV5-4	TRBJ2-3	CASSPPGQRSGSGDTQYF	TGTGCCAGCAGCCCCCCCGGACAGAGAAGCGGGAGCGGAGATACGCAGTATTTT
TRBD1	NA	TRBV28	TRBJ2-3	CASSPNRGQGTDTQYF	TGTGCCAGCAGCCCGAACCGAGGACAGGGAACAGATACGCAGTATTTT
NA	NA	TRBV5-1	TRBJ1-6	CASSSLAGKEDLHF	TGCGCCAGCAGCTCACTAGCTGGGAAAGAAGACCTCCACTTT
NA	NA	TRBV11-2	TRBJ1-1	CASSLYNTEAFF	TGTGCCAGCAGCTTATATAACACTGAAGCTTTCTTT
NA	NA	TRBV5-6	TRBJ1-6	CASSQMESPLHF	TGTGCCAGCAGCCAAATGGAGTCACCCCTCCACTTT
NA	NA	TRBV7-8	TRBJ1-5	CASSLEGVYSNQPQHF	TGTGCCAGCAGCTTAGAAGGGGTTTATAGCAATCAGCCCCAGCATTTT
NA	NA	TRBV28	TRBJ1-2	CASSRTEANYGYTF	TGTGCCAGCAGTCGGACAGAAGCTAACTATGGCTACACCTTC
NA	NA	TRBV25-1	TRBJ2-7	CASTSGVLPYEQYF	TGTGCCAGCACCTCAGGGGTCCTCCCCTACGAGCAGTACTTC
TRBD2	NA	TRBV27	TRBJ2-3	CASSRVAGNPDTQYF	TGTGCCAGCTCAAGAGTAGCGGGGAATCCAGATACGCAGTATTTT
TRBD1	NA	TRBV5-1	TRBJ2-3	CASSLDGTGGDTQYF	TGCGCCAGCAGCTTGGACGGGACAGGGGGGGATACGCAGTATTTT
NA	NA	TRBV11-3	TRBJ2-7	CASSLGSNYEQYF	TGTGCCAGCAGTCTCGGGTCGAACTACGAGCAGTACTTC
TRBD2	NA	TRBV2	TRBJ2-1	CASSGNGRAVNEQFF	TGTGCCAGCAGCGGGAACGGGAGGGCCGTCAATGAGCAGTTCTTC
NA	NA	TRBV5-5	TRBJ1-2	CASSLYQVTLYGYTF	TGTGCCAGCAGCTTGTATCAGGTCACACTCTATGGCTACACCTTC
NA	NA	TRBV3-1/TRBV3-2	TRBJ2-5	CASSQLGRGEAETQYF	TGTGCCAGCAGCCAATTGGGCAGGGGGGAGGCGGAGACCCAGTACTTC
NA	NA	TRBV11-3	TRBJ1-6	CASCSRRGGRSPLHF	TGTGCCAGCTGTTCTAGACGGGGAGGGCGCTCACCCCTCCACTTT
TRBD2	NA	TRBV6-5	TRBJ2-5	CASSYSSAGEETQYF	TGTGCCAGCAGTTACTCGTCGGCGGGGGAAGAGACCCAGTACTTC
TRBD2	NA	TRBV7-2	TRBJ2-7	CASSFTSGLVGF	TGTGCCAGCAGCTTTACATCGGGACTAGTTGGTTTC
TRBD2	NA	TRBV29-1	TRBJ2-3	CTRRAGGADTQYF	TGCACTAGACGGGCGGGAGGGGCAGATACGCAGTATTTT
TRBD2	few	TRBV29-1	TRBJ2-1	CSVEGGPREGLNEQFF	TGCAGCGTTGAGGGGGGACCGCGGGAGGGCCTTAATGAGCAGTTCTTC
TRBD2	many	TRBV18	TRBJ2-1	CASSRLRTRHYEQFF	TGTGCCAGCTCGCGCCTCAGGACTAGGCACTATGAGCAGTTCTTC
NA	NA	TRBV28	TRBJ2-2	CASRPQGSLSTGELFF	TGTGCCAGCAGACCCCAGGGGAGTCTAAGCACCGGGGAGCTGTTTTTT
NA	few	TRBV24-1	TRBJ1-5	CATSVGAFQPQHF	TGTGCCACCAGTGTTGGGGCTTTCCAGCCCCAGCATTTT
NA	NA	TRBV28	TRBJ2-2	CASSFGGANTGELFF	TGTGCCAGCAGCTTCGGAGGGGCGAACACCGGGGAGCTGTTTTTT
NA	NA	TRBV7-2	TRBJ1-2	CASSLAGGRGYTF	TGTGCCAGCAGCTTAGCCGGGGGTCGAGGCTACACCTTC
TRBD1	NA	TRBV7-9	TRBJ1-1	CASSSWTGATEAFF	TGTGCCAGCAGCTCCTGGACAGGGGCGACTGAAGCTTTCTTT
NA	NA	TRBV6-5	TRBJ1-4	CASRPLTVLREKLFF	TGTGCCAGCAGGCCCTTGACAGTGCTTCGAGAAAAACTGTTTTTT